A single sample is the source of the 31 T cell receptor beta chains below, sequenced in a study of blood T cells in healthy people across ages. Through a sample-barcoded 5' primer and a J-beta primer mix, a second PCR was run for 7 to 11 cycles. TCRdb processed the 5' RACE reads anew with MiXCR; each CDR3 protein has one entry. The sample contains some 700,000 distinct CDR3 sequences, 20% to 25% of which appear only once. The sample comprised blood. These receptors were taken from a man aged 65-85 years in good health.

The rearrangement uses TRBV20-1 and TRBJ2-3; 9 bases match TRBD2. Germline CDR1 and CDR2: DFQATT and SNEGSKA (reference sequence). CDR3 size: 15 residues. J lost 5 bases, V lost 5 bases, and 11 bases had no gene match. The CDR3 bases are TGCAGTGCTGATAGCGGGGGACCGAACGAAGATACGCAGTATTTT. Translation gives CSADSGGPNEDTQYF.

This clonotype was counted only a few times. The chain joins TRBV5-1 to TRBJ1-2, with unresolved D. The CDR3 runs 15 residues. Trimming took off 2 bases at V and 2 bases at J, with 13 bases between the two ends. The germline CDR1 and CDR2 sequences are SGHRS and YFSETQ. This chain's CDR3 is CASSFSGQSNYGYTF. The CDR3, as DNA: TGCGCCAGCAGCTTTTCGGGTCAGTCGAACTATGGCTACACCTTC.

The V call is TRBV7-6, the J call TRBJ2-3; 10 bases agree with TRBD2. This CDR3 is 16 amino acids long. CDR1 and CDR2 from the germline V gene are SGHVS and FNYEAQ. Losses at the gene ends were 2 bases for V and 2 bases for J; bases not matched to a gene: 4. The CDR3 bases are TGTGCCAGCAGCTTAACGGGACTAGCGACCACAGATACGCAGTATTTT. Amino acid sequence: CASSLTGLATTDTQYF.

This CDR3 reads CASRKSGIRGGNTIYF. CDR3 coding DNA: TGTGCCAGCAGGAAATCCGGGATTCGGGGTGGAAACACCATATATTTT. The chain uses TRBV13 and TRBJ1-3; D is undetermined. This CDR3 contains 16 residues. The V gene's germline CDR1 is PRHDT and CDR2 FYEKMQ (reference sequence). V was trimmed by 6 bases and J by 3 bases, leaving 18 bases between them.

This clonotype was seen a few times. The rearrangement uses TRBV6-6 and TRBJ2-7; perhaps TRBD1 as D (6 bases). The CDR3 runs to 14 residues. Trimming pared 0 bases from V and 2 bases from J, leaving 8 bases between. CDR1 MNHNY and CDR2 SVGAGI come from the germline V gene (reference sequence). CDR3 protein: CASSYSDRTYEQYF. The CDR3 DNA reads TGTGCCAGCAGTTACTCGGACAGAACCTACGAGCAGTACTTC.

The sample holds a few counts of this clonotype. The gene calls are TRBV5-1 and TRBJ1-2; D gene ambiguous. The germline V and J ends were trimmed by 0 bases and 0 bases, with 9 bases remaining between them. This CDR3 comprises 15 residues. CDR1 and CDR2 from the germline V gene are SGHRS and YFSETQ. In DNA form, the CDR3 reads TGCGCCAGCAGCTTGGGCCAGTCGGCTAACTATGGCTACACCTTC. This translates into CASSLGQSANYGYTF.

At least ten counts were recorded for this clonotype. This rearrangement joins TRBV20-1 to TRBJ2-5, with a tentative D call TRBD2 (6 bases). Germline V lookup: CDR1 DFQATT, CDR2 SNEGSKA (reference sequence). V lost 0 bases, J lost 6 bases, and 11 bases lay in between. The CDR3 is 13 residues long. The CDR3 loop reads CSARDPGVKTQYF. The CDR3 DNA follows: TGCAGTGCTAGAGATCCGGGAGTGAAGACCCAGTACTTC.

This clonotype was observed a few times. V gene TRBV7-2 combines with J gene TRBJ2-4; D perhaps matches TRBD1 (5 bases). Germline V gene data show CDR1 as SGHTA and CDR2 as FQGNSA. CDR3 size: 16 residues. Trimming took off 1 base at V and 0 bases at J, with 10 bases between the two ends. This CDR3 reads CASSLETGRAKNIQYF. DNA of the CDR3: TGTGCCAGCAGCTTAGAAACAGGTCGAGCCAAAAACATTCAGTACTTC.

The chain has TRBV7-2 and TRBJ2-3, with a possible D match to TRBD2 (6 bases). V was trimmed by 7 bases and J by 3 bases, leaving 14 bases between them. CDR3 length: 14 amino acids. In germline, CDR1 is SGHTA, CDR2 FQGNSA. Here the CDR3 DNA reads TGTGCCAGCATCGACCGGCGGGAAACAGATACGCAGTATTTT. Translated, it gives CASIDRRETDTQYF.

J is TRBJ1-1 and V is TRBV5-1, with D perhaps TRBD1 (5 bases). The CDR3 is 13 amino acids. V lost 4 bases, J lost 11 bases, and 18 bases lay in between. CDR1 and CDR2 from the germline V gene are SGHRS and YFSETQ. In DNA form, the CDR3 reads TGCGCCAGCAGCCCCGGTAGACAGACGGCGGCTTTCTTT. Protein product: CASSPGRQTAAFF.

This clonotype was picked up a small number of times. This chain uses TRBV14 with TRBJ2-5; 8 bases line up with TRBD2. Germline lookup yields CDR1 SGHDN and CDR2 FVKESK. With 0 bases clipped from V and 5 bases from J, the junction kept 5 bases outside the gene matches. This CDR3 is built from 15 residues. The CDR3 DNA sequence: TGTGCCAGCAGCCAAGAAGCGGGGGTCTATGAGACCCAGTACTTC. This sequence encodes CASSQEAGVYETQYF.

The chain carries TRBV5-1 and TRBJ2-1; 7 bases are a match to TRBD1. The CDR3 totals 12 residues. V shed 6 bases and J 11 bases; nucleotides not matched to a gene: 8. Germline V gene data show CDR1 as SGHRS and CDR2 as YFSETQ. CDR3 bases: TGCGCCAGCAATCAACGGGACAGCCAGCAGTTCTTC. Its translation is CASNQRDSQQFF.

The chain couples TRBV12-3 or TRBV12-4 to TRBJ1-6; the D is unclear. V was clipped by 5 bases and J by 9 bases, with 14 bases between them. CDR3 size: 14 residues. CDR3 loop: CASSPLGETSPLHF. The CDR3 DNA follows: TGTGCCAGCAGTCCCCTTGGGGAGACTTCACCCCTCCACTTT.

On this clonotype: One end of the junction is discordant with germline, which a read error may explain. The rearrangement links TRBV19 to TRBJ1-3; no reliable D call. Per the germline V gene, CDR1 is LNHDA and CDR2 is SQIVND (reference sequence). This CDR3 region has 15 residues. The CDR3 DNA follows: TGTGCCAGTAGTTCTCAGAGAAACTCTGGAAACACCGTATATTTT. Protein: CASSSQRNSGNTVYF.

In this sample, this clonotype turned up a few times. The CDR3 reads CASSQEFGTGSYGYTF. DNA of the CDR3: TGTGCCAGCAGCCAAGAGTTTGGGACAGGGTCTTATGGCTACACCTTC. The J gene is TRBJ1-2, the V gene TRBV3-1; 9 bases map to TRBD1. The CDR3 covers 16 residues. The V gene end was trimmed by 0 bases and the J gene end by 5 bases; junction bases not matched to a gene: 7. In germline, CDR1 is LGHDT, CDR2 YNNKEL (reference sequence).

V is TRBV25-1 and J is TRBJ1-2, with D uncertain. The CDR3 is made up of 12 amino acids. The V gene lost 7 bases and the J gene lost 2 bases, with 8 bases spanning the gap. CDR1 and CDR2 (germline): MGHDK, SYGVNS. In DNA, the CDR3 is TGTGCCAGCATGCGAGAGAACTATGGCTACACCTTC. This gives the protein CASMRENYGYTF.

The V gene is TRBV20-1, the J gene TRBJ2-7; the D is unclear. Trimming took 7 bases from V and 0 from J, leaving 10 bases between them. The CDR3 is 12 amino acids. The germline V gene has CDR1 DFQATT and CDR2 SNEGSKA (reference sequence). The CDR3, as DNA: TGCAGTGGACGTGCAAGCTCCTACGAGCAGTACTTC. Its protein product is CSGRASSYEQYF.

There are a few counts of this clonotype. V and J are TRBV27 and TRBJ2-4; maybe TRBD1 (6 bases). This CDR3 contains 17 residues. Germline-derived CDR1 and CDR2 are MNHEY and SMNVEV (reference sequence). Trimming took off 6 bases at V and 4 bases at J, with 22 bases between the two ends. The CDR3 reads CASRPRLGQGLKNIQYF. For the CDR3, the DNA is TGTGCCAGCAGGCCAAGACTTGGGCAGGGGCTTAAAAACATTCAGTACTTC.

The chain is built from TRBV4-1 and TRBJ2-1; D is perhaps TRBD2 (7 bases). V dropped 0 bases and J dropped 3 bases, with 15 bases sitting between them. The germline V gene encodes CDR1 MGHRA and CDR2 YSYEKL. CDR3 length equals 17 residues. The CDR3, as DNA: TGCGCCAGCAGCCAAGATAACGTGGGGGGGCGCTACAATGAGCAGTTCTTC. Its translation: CASSQDNVGGRYNEQFF.

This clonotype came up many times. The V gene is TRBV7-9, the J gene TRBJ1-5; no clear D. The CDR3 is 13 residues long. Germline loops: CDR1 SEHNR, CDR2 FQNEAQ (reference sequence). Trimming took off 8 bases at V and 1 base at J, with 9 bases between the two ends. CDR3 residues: CASSRESNQPQHF. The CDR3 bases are TGTGCCAGCTCACGTGAAAGCAATCAGCCCCAGCATTTT.

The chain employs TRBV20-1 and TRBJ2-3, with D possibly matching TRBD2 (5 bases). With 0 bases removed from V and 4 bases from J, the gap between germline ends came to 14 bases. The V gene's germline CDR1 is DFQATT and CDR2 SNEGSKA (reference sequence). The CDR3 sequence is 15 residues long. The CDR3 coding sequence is TGCAGTGCTAGAGACCAAGGGTGGGAGTCAGATACGCAGTATTTT. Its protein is CSARDQGWESDTQYF.

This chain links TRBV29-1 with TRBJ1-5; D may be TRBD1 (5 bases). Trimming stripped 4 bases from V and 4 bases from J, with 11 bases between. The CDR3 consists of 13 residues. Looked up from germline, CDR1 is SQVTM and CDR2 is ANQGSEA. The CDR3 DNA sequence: TGCAGCGTTGCGGCAGGGCAGAATCAGCCCCAGCATTTT. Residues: CSVAAGQNQPQHF.

In DNA, the CDR3 is TGTGCCAGCGGACCAAGGACAGGGCCCACAGATACGCAGTATTTT. It codes for CASGPRTGPTDTQYF. The chain carries TRBV12-3 or TRBV12-4 and TRBJ2-3; TRBD1 matches 8 bases. CDR3 length: 15 residues. Trimming at V came to 8 bases and at J to 2 bases, leaving 9 bases not matched to a gene.

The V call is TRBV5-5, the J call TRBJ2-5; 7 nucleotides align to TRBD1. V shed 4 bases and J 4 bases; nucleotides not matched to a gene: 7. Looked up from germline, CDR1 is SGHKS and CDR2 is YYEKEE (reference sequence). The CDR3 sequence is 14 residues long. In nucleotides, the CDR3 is TGTGCCAGCAGCACACCGGGACAGCTAGAGACCCAGTACTTC. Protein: CASSTPGQLETQYF.

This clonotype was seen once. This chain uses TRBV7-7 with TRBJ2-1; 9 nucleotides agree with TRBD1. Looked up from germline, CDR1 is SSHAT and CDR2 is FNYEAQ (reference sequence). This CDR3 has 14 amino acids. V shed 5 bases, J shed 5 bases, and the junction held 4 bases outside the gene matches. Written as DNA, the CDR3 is TGTGCCAGCAGCACGGACAGGGGAAACAATGAGCAGTTCTTC. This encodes CASSTDRGNNEQFF.

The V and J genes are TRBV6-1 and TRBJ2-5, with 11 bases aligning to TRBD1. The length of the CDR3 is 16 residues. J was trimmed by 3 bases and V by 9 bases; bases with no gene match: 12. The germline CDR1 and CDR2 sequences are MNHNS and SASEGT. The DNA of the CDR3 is TGTGCCAGTTATCAGGACAGGGGGCATTTCGAAGAGACCCAGTACTTC. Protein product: CASYQDRGHFEETQYF.

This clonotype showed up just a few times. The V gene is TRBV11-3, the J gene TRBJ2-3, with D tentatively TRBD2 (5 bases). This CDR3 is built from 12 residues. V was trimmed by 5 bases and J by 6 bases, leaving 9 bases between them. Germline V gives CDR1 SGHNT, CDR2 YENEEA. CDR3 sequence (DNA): TGTGCCAGCAGCCAGAGGGTGGATACGCAGTATTTT. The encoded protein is CASSQRVDTQYF.

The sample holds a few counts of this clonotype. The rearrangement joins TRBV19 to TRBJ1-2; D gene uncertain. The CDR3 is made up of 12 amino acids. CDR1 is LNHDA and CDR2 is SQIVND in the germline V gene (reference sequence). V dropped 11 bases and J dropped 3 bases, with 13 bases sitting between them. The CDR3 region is CAGRGYDYGYTF. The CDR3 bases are TGTGCCGGGCGAGGGTACGACTATGGCTACACCTTC.

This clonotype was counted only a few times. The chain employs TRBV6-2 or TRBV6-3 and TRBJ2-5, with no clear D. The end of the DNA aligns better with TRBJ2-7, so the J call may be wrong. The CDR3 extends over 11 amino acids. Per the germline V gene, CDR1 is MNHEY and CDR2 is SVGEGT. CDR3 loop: CASSDAREQYV. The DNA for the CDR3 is TGTGCCAGCAGTGACGCACGCGAGCAGTACGTC.

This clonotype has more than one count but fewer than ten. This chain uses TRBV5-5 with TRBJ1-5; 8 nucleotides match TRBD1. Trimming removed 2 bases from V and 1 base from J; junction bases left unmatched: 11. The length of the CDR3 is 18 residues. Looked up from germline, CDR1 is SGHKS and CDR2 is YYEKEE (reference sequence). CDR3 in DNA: TGTGCCAGCAGCTTCACAGGGGGGGCCACGCAAAGCAATCAGCCCCAGCATTTT. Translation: CASSFTGGATQSNQPQHF.

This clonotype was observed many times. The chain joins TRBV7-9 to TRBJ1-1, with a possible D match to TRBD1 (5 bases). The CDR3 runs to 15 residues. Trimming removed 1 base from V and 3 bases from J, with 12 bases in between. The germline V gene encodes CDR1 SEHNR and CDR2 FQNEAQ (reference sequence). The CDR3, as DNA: TGTGCCAGCAGCTTAGTTTCAGGGCGGCACACTGAAGCTTTCTTT. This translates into CASSLVSGRHTEAFF.